Sequencing of this T cell receptor (beta chain) was carried out in a study of cytomegalovirus exposure and HLA in healthy donors. Findings and caveats of the study: Researchers left out some V segments, among them TRBV6-2 and TRBV6-3, as indistinguishable. Researchers reported in a later analysis that a missense DCLRE1C variant was tied to TCR beta V- and J-gene trimming. It was reportedly the case that the classifier diagnosed cytomegalovirus status with high specificity and sensitivity.

The CDR3 runs 16 residues. With V trimmed by 5 bases and J by 7 bases, 11 bases remained unmatched. The V gene's germline CDR1 is SEHNR and CDR2 FQNEAQ (reference sequence). 60 Vbeta and 13 Jbeta primers were used in PCR. The protocol was immunoSEQ multiplex PCR, while the TCRdb copy is restricted to in-frame clones and leaves out a portion. Of 99,000 or so clones listed, almost 70% were seen once; the top ten hold more than 2.5%. As to this clone: Its target is not known.

The V gene is TRBV7-9, the J gene TRBJ2-1, with 10 bases matching TRBD2. The TCR originated in a man aged 25 to 40 in good health and CMV-seronegative. Sample: PBMCs. The CDR3 loop is CASSQLAGEGGNEQFF. CDR3 nucleotide sequence: TGTGCCAGCAGCCAGCTAGCGGGAGAGGGGGGAAATGAGCAGTTCTTC.